This T cell receptor beta chain was sequenced during a study of regulatory T cells in long-lasting Graves disease. Study overall: Antithyroid drug use was under 3 months in newly diagnosed Graves' patients. Study observations and caveats: Among samples with persistent disease, TRBV28, TRBJ1-2 and TRBJ2-5 were favored.

CDR3 length equals 15 residues. Germline values: CDR1 MNHNS, CDR2 SASEGT. The V segment lost 8 bases and the J segment 5 bases; nucleotides outside the gene matches: 13. This clonotype came up many times. Antigen specificity is unknown. Time point specified: newly diagnosed GD, antithyroid drugs for less than 3 months. With RNA extracted from PBMCs as input, the TCR library was made. The TCR beta library used iRepertoire HTBI primers with Arm-PCR amplification of CDR3. TCRdb recomputed calls from the multiplex PCR reads with MiXCR, one row per CDR3 protein. This sample carries a few hundred thousand distinct CDR3 sequences, about 11% of them seen once, and the ten largest clones take about 19%. Separately, the same data were catalogued under a study of T cells in Graves' hyperthyroidism and ophthalmopathy. According to that study: Exclusions: uncontrolled infection, other autoimmune disease, pregnancy, lactation. Ophthalmopathy was identified by the model a median roughly 6.5 months ahead of onset.

This sequence was found in a woman younger than 35 with Graves disease. Specimen: peripheral blood mononuclear cells (PBMCs), collected at new diagnosis, from a patient treated with antithyroid drugs. This chain uses TRBV6-1 with TRBJ2-7; 9 positions match TRBD2. CDR3 protein: CASGERRGGIHEQYF. For the CDR3, the DNA is TGTGCCAGCGGAGAGCGGCGGGGGGGCATCCACGAGCAGTACTTC.